These 23 T cell receptor beta chains share one sample of origin, sequenced in a study of identical twins. Each CDR3 protein is one row after TCRdb ran MiXCR on the 5' RACE reads. The sample consists of 540,000 or so distinct CDR3 sequences, 20% to 25% of them appearing once. These data were also filed under a second study, of yellow fever vaccine responses in identical twins.

Input material: CD4+ T cells sorted from blood. These receptors were collected from a young woman in good health.

The CDR3 is CASSQGWTASNYGYTF. CDR3 DNA sequence: TGCGCCAGCAGCCAAGGTTGGACAGCATCTAACTATGGCTACACCTTC. V usage is TRBV4-1 and J usage is TRBJ1-2; the D gene is possibly TRBD1 (6 bases). V dropped 1 base and J dropped 0 bases, with 12 bases sitting between them. The V gene's germline CDR1 is MGHRA and CDR2 YSYEKL. The CDR3 covers 16 residues.

The chain uses TRBV5-1 and TRBJ2-1; 10 nucleotides match TRBD1. Trimming cost V 4 bases and J 8 bases; bases outside gene matches: 9. Looked up from germline, CDR1 is SGHRS and CDR2 is YFSETQ. This CDR3 is 15 amino acids long. In DNA form, the CDR3 reads TGCGCCAGCAGCATCCGGGACAGGGGCCCCTATGAGCAGTTCTTC. As protein: CASSIRDRGPYEQFF.

The rearrangement joins TRBV10-3 to TRBJ2-5, with TRBD2 matching over 13 bases. This CDR3 is 20 amino acids long. CDR1 is ENHRY and CDR2 is SYGVKD in the germline V gene. V lost 6 bases and J lost 3; bases outside the gene matches: 19. The chain's CDR3 is CAIRPGLAGAQGTGEETQYF. In DNA form, the CDR3 reads TGTGCCATCAGACCCGGACTAGCGGGAGCCCAAGGAACAGGAGAAGAGACCCAGTACTTC.

This clonotype was found once. This chain connects TRBV5-1 to TRBJ2-1; D ambiguous. This CDR3 spans 13 amino acids. CDR1 SGHRS and CDR2 YFSETQ come from the germline V gene. V gave up 7 bases and J gave up 5 bases, with 13 bases separating them. The CDR3 DNA is TGCGCCAGCCCCTCGGAACCTGACAATGAGCAGTTCTTC. Translation gives CASPSEPDNEQFF.

This clonotype was detected only a few times. V usage is TRBV2 and J usage is TRBJ2-3; D remains unclear. Trimming stripped 6 bases from V and 7 bases from J, with 14 bases between. The CDR3 spans 13 residues. Germline lookup yields CDR1 SNHLY and CDR2 FYNNEI. The CDR3 is CASSYIDSYTQYF. Here the CDR3 DNA reads TGTGCCAGCAGCTACATCGACTCTTATACGCAGTATTTT.

The chain combines TRBV24-1 with TRBJ2-1, with D hard to call. Germline CDR1 and CDR2: KGHDR and SFDVKD. Trimming pared 1 base from V and 6 bases from J, leaving 9 bases between. The CDR3 runs to 14 residues. CDR3 bases: TGTGCCACCAGTGATTTCGGGCTATTCAATGAGCAGTTCTTC. It yields the protein CATSDFGLFNEQFF.

This clonotype came up a few times. This chain uses TRBV6-1 with TRBJ1-2; TRBD1 is a possible D gene (5 bases). The CDR3 is 11 amino acids. Germline V gene data show CDR1 as MNHNS and CDR2 as SASEGT. V dropped 3 bases and J dropped 8 bases, with 7 bases sitting between them. For the CDR3, the DNA is TGTGCCAGCAGTGATTGGGGGGGCTACACCTTC. It is translated as CASSDWGGYTF.

This clonotype has just a few counts. This rearrangement joins TRBV10-3 to TRBJ1-2, with 8 bases lining up with TRBD1. Losses at the gene ends were 2 bases for V and 2 bases for J; bases not matched to a gene: 4. CDR1 and CDR2 (germline): ENHRY, SYGVKD. The CDR3 totals 15 residues. The CDR3: CAISEGAGGNYGYTF. CDR3 nucleotide sequence: TGTGCCATCAGTGAGGGGGCAGGGGGCAACTATGGCTACACCTTC.

The CDR3 sequence is CASRRSGGDKSYEQYF. The CDR3 DNA reads TGCGCCAGCAGACGTTCCGGCGGGGACAAGTCCTACGAGCAGTACTTC. The chain carries TRBV5-1 and TRBJ2-7; D may correspond to TRBD1 or TRBD2 (6 bases each). Trimming took 5 bases from V and 1 from J, leaving 19 bases between them. The CDR3 runs 16 residues. Germline assignment: CDR1 SGHRS and CDR2 YFSETQ. Looking up the rest from reference TRBV5-1 and TRBJ2-7 gives the full variable domain: KAGVTQTPRYLIKTRGQQVTLSCSPISGHRSVSWYQQTPGQGLQFLFEYFSETQRNKGNFPGRFSGRQFSNSRSEMNVSTLELGDSALYLCASRRSGGDKSYEQYFGPGTRLTVT.

There are a few counts of this clonotype. The chain couples TRBV7-6 to TRBJ2-1; possible D gene TRBD2, 6 bases. The CDR3 has 16 residues. Looked up from germline, CDR1 is SGHVS and CDR2 is FNYEAQ. Trimming pared 5 bases from V and 3 bases from J, leaving 17 bases between. The CDR3, as DNA: TGTGCCAGCAGCCTAATGGGGGACTCTTACTACAATGAGCAGTTCTTC. Protein: CASSLMGDSYYNEQFF.

V and J are TRBV3-1 and TRBJ2-1; 9 bases align to TRBD2. CDR3 length: 16 amino acids. V dropped 1 base and J dropped 6; count of bases not matched to a gene: 7. CDR1 is LGHDT and CDR2 is YNNKEL in the germline V gene (reference sequence). CDR3 nucleotide sequence: TGTGCCAGCAGCCAAGTCCCCCTAGCGGGAACCAATGAGCAGTTCTTC. Protein sequence: CASSQVPLAGTNEQFF.

This clonotype appeared once. This sequence joins TRBV7-8 and TRBJ2-2; no clear D gene. Looked up from germline, CDR1 is SGHVS and CDR2 is FQNEAQ. V lost 4 bases and J lost 6, with 15 bases in between. The CDR3 is 15 amino acids. The CDR3 nucleotides are TGTGCCAGCAGCTACCGGACGCAGGCCGCCGGGGAGCTGTTTTTT. Amino acid sequence: CASSYRTQAAGELFF.

The rearrangement uses TRBV29-1 and TRBJ1-2; tentative D call: TRBD1 (6 bases). V lost 7 bases, J lost 7 bases, and 16 bases lay in between. This CDR3 is 12 amino acids long. Germline loops: CDR1 SQVTM, CDR2 ANQGSEA. The CDR3 DNA follows: TGCAGCGCCGAACCGCAGGGGCCTGGCTACACCTTC. Translated, it gives CSAEPQGPGYTF.

The chain employs TRBV6-5 and TRBJ2-2, with D uncertain. Trimming stripped 3 bases from V and 4 bases from J, with 3 bases between. The CDR3 loop spans 12 amino acids. Germline assignment: CDR1 MNHEY and CDR2 SVGAGI. CDR3 bases: TGTGCCAGCAGTTATGGCACCGGGGAGCTGTTTTTT. Its translation: CASSYGTGELFF.

The chain couples TRBV7-2 to TRBJ2-7; 9 bases line up with TRBD2. This CDR3 has 15 amino acids. From germline, CDR1 is SGHTA and CDR2 FQGNSA. V shed 8 bases and J 3 bases; nucleotides not matched to a gene: 11. The DNA for the CDR3 is TGTGCCAGCGTTCCGAGGGCGGGAGGGCACTACGAGCAGTACTTC. Its translation is CASVPRAGGHYEQYF. Together with reference TRBV7-2 and TRBJ2-7, the CDR3 gives the full variable domain: GAGVSQSPSNKVTEKGKDVELRCDPISGHTALYWYRQSLGQGLEFLIYFQGNSAPDKSGLPSDRFSAERTGGSVSTLTIQRTQQEDSAVYLCASVPRAGGHYEQYFGPGTRLTVT.

There are a few counts of this clonotype. V and J are TRBV10-3 and TRBJ2-3; D possibly uses TRBD1 or TRBD2 (5 bases each). The V and J ends lost 6 bases and 4 bases respectively, with 17 bases between them. Germline lookup yields CDR1 ENHRY and CDR2 SYGVKD. There are 15 residues in the CDR3. The CDR3 DNA reads TGTGCCATCAGCGGGACCGGGCCCAGGGCAGATACGCAGTATTTT. As protein: CAISGTGPRADTQYF.

This clonotype was counted a single time. CDR3 residues: CASIRQTEETQYF. The DNA for the CDR3 is TGTGCCAGCATCCGGCAGACAGAAGAGACCCAGTACTTC. The rearrangement uses TRBV28 and TRBJ2-5; possible D gene TRBD1, 5 bases. In germline, CDR1 is MDHEN, CDR2 SYDVKM. The CDR3 covers 13 residues. V was trimmed by 7 bases and J by 3 bases, leaving 12 bases between them.

J is TRBJ2-7 and V is TRBV20-1; D may be TRBD2 (6 bases). Germline CDR1 and CDR2: DFQATT and SNEGSKA (reference sequence). Deletions cut 0 bases from V and 0 bases from J, with 15 bases between. The CDR3 sequence is 16 residues long. CDR3 nucleotide sequence: TGCAGTGCTAGAGATTGGAGGGGCTTAGGCTCCTACGAGCAGTACTTC. Amino acids: CSARDWRGLGSYEQYF.

The chain carries TRBV5-1 and TRBJ2-1, with 7 bases that match TRBD1. CDR3 size: 14 residues. The junction had 4 bases not matched to a gene; V was cut back by 4 bases and J by 3 bases. Germline CDR1 SGHRS, CDR2 YFSETQ. CDR3 amino acids: CASSVGQYYNEQFF. The CDR3 DNA reads as TGCGCCAGCAGCGTGGGACAGTACTACAATGAGCAGTTCTTC.

V is TRBV11-3 and J is TRBJ2-4, with 10 bases lining up with TRBD2. The CDR3 is 19 residues long. The trim removed 1 base at V and 3 bases at J, leaving 12 bases unmatched. CDR1 SGHNT and CDR2 YENEEA come from the germline V gene. The CDR3 DNA sequence: TGTGCCAGCAGCTTAGTGGGGGCTAGCGGGAGTACGGTCAAAAACATTCAGTACTTC. This sequence encodes CASSLVGASGSTVKNIQYF.

This clonotype showed up just a few times. The gene calls are TRBV28 and TRBJ2-3; D may be TRBD1 (6 bases). The V gene's germline CDR1 is MDHEN and CDR2 SYDVKM. V was cut by 5 bases and J by 2 bases, with 11 bases left in between. The CDR3 length is 14 residues. The CDR3: CASSQGQTTDTQYF. The CDR3 bases are TGTGCCAGCAGTCAAGGACAGACCACAGATACGCAGTATTTT.

This clonotype was seen only a few times. DNA of the CDR3: TGTGCCAGCAGGGGGGGGACTAGCGGTTTTTGGTACGAGCAGTACTTC. Protein sequence: CASRGGTSGFWYEQYF. This chain joins TRBV28 and TRBJ2-7; 11 nucleotides line up with TRBD2. The CDR3 spans 16 residues. Germline-derived CDR1 and CDR2 are MDHEN and SYDVKM. J was trimmed by 4 bases and V by 6 bases; bases with no gene match: 11.

There are many counts of this clonotype. This chain connects TRBV4-1 to TRBJ2-7; TRBD2 agrees at 7 bases. The V gene's germline CDR1 is MGHRA and CDR2 YSYEKL. V dropped 3 bases and J dropped 0; count of bases not matched to a gene: 17. CDR3 size: 19 residues. The CDR3 sequence: CASSHPGLRGGPGSYEQYF. The CDR3, as DNA: TGCGCCAGCAGCCACCCAGGATTGAGGGGAGGGCCCGGCTCCTACGAGCAGTACTTC.